Included here is one T cell receptor beta chain sequence, with context. The antigen remains unidentified. The CDR3 totals 14 residues. From germline, CDR1 is SEHNR and CDR2 FQNEAQ (reference sequence). V lost 8 bases, J lost 6 bases, and 6 bases stayed unmatched. TCRdb's copy holds only in-frame clones and misses some; the assay was immunoSEQ multiplex PCR. The table lists 50,000 or so clones, roughly 88% of them singletons, with roughly 15% in the top ten. These data originate in a study of T cell responses to AZD1222 COVID-19 vaccine. In the study overall: Doses given second, at about 4 or about 12 weeks, were pooled. The study's findings and limits: Spike-wide vaccine-associated CD4 TCRs dominated at 160-218 and 743-854.

The chain uses TRBV7-9 and TRBJ2-2, with 10 bases that match TRBD1. This sample comprised peripheral blood, obtained on day 0 of AZD1222 vaccination. The sequence was collected from an adult in good health. DNA for the CDR3: TGTGCCAGCGACAGGGGGCTAGAGGCCGGGGAGCTGTTTTTT. Encoded protein: CASDRGLEAGELFF.